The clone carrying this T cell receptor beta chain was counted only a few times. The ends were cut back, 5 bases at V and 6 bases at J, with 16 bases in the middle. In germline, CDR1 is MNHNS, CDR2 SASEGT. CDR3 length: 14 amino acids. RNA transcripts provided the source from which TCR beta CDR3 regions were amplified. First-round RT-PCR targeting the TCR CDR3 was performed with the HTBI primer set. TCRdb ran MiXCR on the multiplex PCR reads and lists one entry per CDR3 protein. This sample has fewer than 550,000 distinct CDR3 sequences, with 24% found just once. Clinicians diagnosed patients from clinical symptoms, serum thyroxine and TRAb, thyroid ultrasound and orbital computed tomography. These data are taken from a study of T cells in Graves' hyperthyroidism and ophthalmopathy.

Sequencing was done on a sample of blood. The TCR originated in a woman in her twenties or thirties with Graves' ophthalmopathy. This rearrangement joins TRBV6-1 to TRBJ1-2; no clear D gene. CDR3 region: CASSSRAPGNGYTF. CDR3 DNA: TGTGCCAGCAGTAGCCGGGCTCCGGGGAATGGCTACACCTTC.